The source of this TCR beta chain is a study of control samples from healthy donors and cancer patients. The assay was immunoSEQ multiplex PCR, and TCRdb's table has in-frame clones only and misses some. The repertoire consists of around 31,000 clones, with around 94% occurring once and the leading ten covering 6.6%. V was shortened by 1 base and J by 1 base, with 5 bases between the two germline ends. Per the germline V gene, CDR1 is SGDLS and CDR2 is YYNGEE. The CDR3 loop spans 13 amino acids. This clonotype originated in a man aged 60 to 69 in good health. The material sequenced was blood. The chain joins TRBV9 to TRBJ1-1; D unresolved. The CDR3 region has the DNA TGTGCCAGCAGCGTAATCACGAACACTGAAGCTTTCTTT. As protein: CASSVITNTEAFF.